What follows describes a single T cell receptor (beta chain). Antigen: not known. The authors divided CD4+ cells into CD45RA+ naive and CD45RA-negative memory subsets. At deep level, the assay was performed. Libraries were prepared by immunoSEQ multiplex PCR; TCRdb keeps only in-frame clonotypes and omits some of them. Here the sample spans 2 million to 3 million clones, approximately 94% being singletons. The entry originates in a study of shared clonotypes between healthy human individuals. Regarding the study as a whole: An anticipated effect of sequencing depth on clonotype sharing among donors was recognized. For sorted subsets, rarefaction showed incomplete sequencing despite large depth.

Specimen: naive CD4+ T cells from PBMCs. Indicated subset: CD45RA+ positively selected. The origin of this receptor is a man between 18 and 29 years old in good health. Some clones in this sample may be carry-over from other donors' samples.

CDR3: CASSQDRGLTEAFF. CDR3 nucleotide sequence: TGTGCCAGCAGCCAGGACAGGGGGTTGACTGAAGCTTTCTTT. V gene TRBV5-6 combines with J gene TRBJ1-1, with 10 bases identical to TRBD1. After removal of 4 bases from V and 5 bases from J, the junction contained 5 bases not matched to a gene. Per germline, CDR1 SGHDT and CDR2 YYEEEE. CDR3 length equals 14 residues.